The sequence of this T cell receptor (beta chain) was determined in a study of cytotoxic CD8 clonotypes in ibrutinib-treated CLL. For the study at large: Partial responders roughly 25, complete 2; approximately twelve progressed and approximately 15 stayed in remission by median about 5.5 years. Study conclusions and caveats: Clonality correlated strongly with circulating CD8+ T cells and exceeded age-matched healthy donors at baseline.

Here immunoSEQ multiplex PCR was the method, and the copy in TCRdb shows in-frame clones only, minus some. The repertoire holds 150,000 to 200,000 clones, with approximately 77% as singletons. CDR1 LGHNA and CDR2 YSLEER come from the germline V gene. The CDR3 covers 17 residues. After removal of 3 bases from V and 4 bases from J, the junction contained 11 bases not matched to a gene. As for this clone: Its antigen remains unidentified.

The TCR was taken from a human donor with chronic lymphocytic leukemia. The input for sequencing was PBMCs, taken after 12 months of ibrutinib treatment. The rearrangement uses TRBV4-3 and TRBJ2-1; TRBD2 matches 8 bases. DNA of the CDR3: TGCGCCAGCAGCCAGGAACTTAGCGGGACCTTTTACAATGAGCAGTTCTTC. It codes for CASSQELSGTFYNEQFF.